This TCR beta chain was profiled in a study of blood T cells in healthy people across ages. This clonotype was counted many times. Next came a second PCR, run for about 6 to 12 cycles, which used a sample-barcoded 5' primer along with a J-beta primer mix. One entry per CDR3 protein, called by TCRdb with MiXCR from the 5' RACE reads. The table lists around 850,000 distinct CDR3 sequences, about 34% of them singletons. Source material: blood. The sequence derives from a man aged 18 to 30 in good health.

The CDR3 sequence is CAWSVGGTGDTQYF. As DNA, the CDR3 is TGTGCCTGGAGTGTGGGAGGAACTGGAGATACGCAGTATTTT. The genes are TRBV30 and TRBJ2-3; a possible D gene is TRBD2 (6 bases). Germline loops: CDR1 GTSNPN, CDR2 SVGIG (reference sequence). The V and J ends lost 0 bases and 5 bases respectively, with 12 bases between them. The CDR3 consists of 14 residues.